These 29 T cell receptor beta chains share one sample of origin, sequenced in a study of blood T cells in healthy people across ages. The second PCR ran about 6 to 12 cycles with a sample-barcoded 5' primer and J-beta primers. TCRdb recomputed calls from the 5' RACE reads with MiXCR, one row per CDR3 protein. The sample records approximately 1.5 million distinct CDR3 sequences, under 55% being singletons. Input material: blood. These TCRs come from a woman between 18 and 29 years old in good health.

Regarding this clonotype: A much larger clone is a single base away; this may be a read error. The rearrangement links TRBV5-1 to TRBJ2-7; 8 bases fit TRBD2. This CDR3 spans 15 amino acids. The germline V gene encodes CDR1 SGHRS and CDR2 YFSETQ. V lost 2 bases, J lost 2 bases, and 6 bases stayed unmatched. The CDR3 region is CASSFPGLVAYEQYF. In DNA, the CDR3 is TGCGCCAGCAGCTTCCCGGGACTAGTAGCCTACGAGCAGTACTTC.

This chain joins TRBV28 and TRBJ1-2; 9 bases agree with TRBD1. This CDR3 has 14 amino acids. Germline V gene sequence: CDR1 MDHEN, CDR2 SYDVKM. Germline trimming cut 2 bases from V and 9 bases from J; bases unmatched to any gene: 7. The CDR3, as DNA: TGTGCCAGCAGTTTAAAAACAGGGGGCAGTAGCTACACCTTC. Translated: CASSLKTGGSSYTF.

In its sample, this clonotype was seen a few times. The CDR3 reads CASSRSTGIQETQYF. The CDR3 coding sequence is TGCGCCAGCAGCCGCTCGACAGGGATCCAAGAGACCCAGTACTTC. The chain combines TRBV4-3 with TRBJ2-5, with 7 positions matching TRBD1. This CDR3 region has 15 residues. Germline-derived CDR1 and CDR2 are LGHNA and YSLEER. J was trimmed by 1 base and V by 4 bases; bases with no gene match: 6.

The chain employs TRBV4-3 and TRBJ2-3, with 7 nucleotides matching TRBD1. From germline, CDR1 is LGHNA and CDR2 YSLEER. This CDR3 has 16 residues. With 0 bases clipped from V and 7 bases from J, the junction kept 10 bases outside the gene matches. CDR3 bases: TGCGCCAGCAGCCAAGAGACAGGGCCCCAAGGGCATACGCAGTATTTT. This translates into CASSQETGPQGHTQYF.

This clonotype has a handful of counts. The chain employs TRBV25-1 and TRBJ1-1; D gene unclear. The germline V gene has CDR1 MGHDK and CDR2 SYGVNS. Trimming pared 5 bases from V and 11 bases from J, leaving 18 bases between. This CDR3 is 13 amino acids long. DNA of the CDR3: TGTGCCAGCAGTAAACCCGGCGGGTTTCCGGCTTTCTTT. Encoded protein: CASSKPGGFPAFF.

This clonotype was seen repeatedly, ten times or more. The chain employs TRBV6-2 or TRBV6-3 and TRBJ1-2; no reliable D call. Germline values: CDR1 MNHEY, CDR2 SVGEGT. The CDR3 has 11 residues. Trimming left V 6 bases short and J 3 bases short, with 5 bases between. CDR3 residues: CASRRDYGYTF. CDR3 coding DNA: TGTGCCAGCAGGCGAGACTATGGCTACACCTTC.

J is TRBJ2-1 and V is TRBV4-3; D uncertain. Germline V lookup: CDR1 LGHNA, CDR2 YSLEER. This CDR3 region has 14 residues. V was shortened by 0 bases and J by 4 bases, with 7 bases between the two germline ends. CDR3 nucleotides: TGCGCCAGCAGCCAAGATCAAAGGTACAATGAGCAGTTCTTC. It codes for CASSQDQRYNEQFF.

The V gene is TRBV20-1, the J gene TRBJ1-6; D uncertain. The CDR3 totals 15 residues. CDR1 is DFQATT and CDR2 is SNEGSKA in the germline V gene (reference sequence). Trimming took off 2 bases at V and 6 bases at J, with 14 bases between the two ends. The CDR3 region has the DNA TGCAGTGCTAGACCGGCCAACAGACGTAATTCACCCCTCCACTTT. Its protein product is CSARPANRRNSPLHF.

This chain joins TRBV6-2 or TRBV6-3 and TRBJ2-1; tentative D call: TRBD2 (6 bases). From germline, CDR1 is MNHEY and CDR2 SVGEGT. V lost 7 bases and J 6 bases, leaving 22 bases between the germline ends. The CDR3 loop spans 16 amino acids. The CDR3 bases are TGTGCCAGCAAGAGGTTTGGACTACCGACTTCCAATGAGCAGTTCTTC. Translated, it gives CASKRFGLPTSNEQFF.

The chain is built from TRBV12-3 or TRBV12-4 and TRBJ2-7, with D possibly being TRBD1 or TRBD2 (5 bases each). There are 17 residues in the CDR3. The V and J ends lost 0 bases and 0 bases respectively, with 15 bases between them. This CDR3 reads CASSLAMPGRSSYEQYF. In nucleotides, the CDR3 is TGTGCCAGCAGTTTAGCGATGCCGGGACGAAGCTCCTACGAGCAGTACTTC.

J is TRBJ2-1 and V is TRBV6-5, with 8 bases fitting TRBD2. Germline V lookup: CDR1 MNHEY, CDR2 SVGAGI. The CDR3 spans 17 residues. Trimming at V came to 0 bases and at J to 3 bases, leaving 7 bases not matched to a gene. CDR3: CASSYSPLSGVYNEQFF. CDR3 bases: TGTGCCAGCAGTTACTCACCCCTTAGCGGGGTCTACAATGAGCAGTTCTTC.

As DNA, the CDR3 is TGTGCCAGCAGCGTAGGTAGGGGCGGCTACGAGCAGTACTTC. Its translation is CASSVGRGGYEQYF. The chain joins TRBV9 to TRBJ2-7, with TRBD1 as a possible D gene (5 bases). Trimming stripped 0 bases from V and 3 bases from J, with 10 bases between. The CDR3 runs 14 residues. Germline V CDR1 and CDR2: SGDLS, YYNGEE.

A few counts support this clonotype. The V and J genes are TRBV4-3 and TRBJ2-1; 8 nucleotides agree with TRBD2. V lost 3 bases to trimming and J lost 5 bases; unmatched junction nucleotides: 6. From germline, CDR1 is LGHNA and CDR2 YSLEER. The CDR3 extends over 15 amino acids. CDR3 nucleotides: TGCGCCAGCAGCCACATAATAGCGGGAAACAATGAGCAGTTCTTC. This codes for CASSHIIAGNNEQFF.

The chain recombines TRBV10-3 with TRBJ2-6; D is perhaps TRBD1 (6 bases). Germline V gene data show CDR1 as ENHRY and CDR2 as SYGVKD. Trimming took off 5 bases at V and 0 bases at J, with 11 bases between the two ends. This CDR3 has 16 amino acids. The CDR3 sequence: CAISSQGSSGANVLTF. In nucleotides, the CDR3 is TGTGCCATCAGTTCACAGGGTTCCTCTGGGGCCAACGTCCTGACTTTC.

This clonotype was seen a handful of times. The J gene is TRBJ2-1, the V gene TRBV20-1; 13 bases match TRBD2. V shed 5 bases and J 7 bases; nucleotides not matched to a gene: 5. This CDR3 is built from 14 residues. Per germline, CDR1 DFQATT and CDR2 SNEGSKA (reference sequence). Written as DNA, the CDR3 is TGCAGTGCTTTGAGGACTAGCGGGAGTAATGAGCAGTTCTTC. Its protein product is CSALRTSGSNEQFF.

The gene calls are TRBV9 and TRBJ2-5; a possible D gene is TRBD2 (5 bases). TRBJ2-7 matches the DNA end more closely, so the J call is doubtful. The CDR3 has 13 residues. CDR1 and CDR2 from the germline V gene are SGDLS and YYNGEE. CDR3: CASSGAPGNEQYF. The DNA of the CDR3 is TGTGCCAGCAGCGGAGCTCCGGGGAACGAGCAGTACTTC.

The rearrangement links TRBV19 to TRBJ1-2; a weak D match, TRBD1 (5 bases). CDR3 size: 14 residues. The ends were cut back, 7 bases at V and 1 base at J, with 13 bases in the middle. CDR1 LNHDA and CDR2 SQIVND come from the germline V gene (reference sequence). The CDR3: CASTQGVFNYGYTF. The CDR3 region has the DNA TGTGCCAGTACTCAGGGAGTTTTTAACTATGGCTACACCTTC. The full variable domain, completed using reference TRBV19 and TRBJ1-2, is DGGITQSPKYLFRKEGQNVTLSCEQNLNHDAMYWYRQDPGQGLRLIYYSQIVNDFQKGDIAEGYSVSREKKESFPLTVTSAQKNPTAFYLCASTQGVFNYGYTFGSGTRLTVV.

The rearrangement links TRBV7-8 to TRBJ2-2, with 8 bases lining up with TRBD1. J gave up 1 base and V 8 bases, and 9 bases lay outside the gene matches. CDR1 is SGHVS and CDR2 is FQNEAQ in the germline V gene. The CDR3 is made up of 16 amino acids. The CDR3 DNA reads TGTGCCAGCGCATTGCGGACAGGGCAGAACACCGGGGAGCTGTTTTTT. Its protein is CASALRTGQNTGELFF.

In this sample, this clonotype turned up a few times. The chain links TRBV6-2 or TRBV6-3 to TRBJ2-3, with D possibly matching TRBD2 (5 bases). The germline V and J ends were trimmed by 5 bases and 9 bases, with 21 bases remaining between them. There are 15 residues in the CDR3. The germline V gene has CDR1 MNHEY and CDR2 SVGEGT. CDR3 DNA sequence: TGTGCCAGCAGTAACAACTTCGGACTCTTGCAGACGCAGTATTTT. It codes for CASSNNFGLLQTQYF.

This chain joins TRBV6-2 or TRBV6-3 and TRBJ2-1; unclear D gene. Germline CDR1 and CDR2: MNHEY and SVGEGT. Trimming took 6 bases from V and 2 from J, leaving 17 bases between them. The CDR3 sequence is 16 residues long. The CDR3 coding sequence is TGTGCCAGCAGCTCAAGACCAAGACTCCCCTACAATGAGCAGTTCTTC. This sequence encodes CASSSRPRLPYNEQFF.

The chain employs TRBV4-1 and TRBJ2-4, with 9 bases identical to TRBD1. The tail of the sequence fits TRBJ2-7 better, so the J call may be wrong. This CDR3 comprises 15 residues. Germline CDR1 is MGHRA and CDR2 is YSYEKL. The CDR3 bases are TGCGCCAGCAGCCAATCCTCGGGACAGGGCTACGAGCAGTACTTC. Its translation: CASSQSSGQGYEQYF.

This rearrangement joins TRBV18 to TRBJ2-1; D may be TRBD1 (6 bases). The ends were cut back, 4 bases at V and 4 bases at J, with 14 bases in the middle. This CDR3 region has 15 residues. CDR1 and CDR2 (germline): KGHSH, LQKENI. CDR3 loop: CASSLGRTVYNEQFF. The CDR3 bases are TGTGCCAGCTCACTGGGTCGGACAGTTTACAATGAGCAGTTCTTC.

The CDR3 DNA is TGCAGTGCTAGAGCTCCGGGACAGGGTTATGGCTACACCTTC. Translated: CSARAPGQGYGYTF. The genes are TRBV20-1 and TRBJ1-2, with 9 bases aligning to TRBD1. This CDR3 region has 14 residues. V shed 1 base, J shed 5 bases, and the junction held 5 bases outside the gene matches. From germline, CDR1 is DFQATT and CDR2 SNEGSKA (reference sequence).

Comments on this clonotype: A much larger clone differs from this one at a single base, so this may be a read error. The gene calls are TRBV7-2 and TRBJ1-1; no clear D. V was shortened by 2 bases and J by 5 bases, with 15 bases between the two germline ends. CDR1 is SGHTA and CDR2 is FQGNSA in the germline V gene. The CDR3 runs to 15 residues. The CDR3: CASSLRVGSETEAFF. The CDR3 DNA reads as TGTGCCAGCAGCTTAAGAGTAGGTTCGGAAACTGAAGCTTTCTTT.

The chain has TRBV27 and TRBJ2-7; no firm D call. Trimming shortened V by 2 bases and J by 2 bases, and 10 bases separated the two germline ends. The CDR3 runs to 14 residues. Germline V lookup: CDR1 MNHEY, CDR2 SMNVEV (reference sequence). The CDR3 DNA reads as TGTGCCAGCAGTTTAGCGGAGATGACCTACGAGCAGTACTTC. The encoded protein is CASSLAEMTYEQYF.

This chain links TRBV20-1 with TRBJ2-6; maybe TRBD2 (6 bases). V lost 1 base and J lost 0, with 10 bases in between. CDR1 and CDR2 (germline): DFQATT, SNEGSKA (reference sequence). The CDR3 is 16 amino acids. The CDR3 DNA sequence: TGCAGTGCTAGAGTCGCGGGATACTCTGGGGCCAACGTCCTGACTTTC. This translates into CSARVAGYSGANVLTF.

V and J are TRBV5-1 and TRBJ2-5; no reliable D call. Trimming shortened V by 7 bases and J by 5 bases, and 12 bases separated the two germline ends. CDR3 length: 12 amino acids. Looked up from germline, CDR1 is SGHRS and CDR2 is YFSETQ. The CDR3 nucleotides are TGCGCCAGCGGTGTAGGCGTCGAGACCCAGTACTTC. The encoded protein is CASGVGVETQYF. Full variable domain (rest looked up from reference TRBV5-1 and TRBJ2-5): KAGVTQTPRYLIKTRGQQVTLSCSPISGHRSVSWYQQTPGQGLQFLFEYFSETQRNKGNFPGRFSGRQFSNSRSEMNVSTLELGDSALYLCASGVGVETQYFGPGTRLLVL.

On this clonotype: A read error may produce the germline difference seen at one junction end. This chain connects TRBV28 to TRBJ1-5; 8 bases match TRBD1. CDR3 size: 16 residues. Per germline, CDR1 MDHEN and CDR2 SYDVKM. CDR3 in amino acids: CAGSERGTGGYQPQHF. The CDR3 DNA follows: TGTGCCGGCAGCGAACGGGGAACAGGGGGATATCAGCCCCAGCATTTT.

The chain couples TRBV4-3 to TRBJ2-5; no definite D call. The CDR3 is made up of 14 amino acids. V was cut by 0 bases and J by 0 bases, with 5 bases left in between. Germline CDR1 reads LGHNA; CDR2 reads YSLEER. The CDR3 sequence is CASSQDYNQETQYF. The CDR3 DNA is TGCGCCAGCAGCCAAGATTACAACCAAGAGACCCAGTACTTC.